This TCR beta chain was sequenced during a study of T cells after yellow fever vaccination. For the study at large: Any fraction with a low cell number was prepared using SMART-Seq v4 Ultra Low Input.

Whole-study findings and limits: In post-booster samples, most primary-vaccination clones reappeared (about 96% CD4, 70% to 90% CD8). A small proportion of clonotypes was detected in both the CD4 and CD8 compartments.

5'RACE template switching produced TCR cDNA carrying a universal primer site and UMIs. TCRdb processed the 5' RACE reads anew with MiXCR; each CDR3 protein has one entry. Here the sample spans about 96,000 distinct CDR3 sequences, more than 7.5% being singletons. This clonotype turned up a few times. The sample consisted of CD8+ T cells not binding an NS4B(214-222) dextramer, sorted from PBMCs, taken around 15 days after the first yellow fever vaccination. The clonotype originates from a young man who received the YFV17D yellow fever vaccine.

CDR3 nucleotide sequence: TGTGCCAGCAGTATAACAGGGCTCATGAACACTGAAGCTTTCTTT. Translated: CASSITGLMNTEAFF. V and J are TRBV27 and TRBJ1-1, with D possibly being TRBD1 (6 bases). The germline V gene encodes CDR1 MNHEY and CDR2 SMNVEV (reference sequence). CDR3 length: 15 residues. Trimming pared 5 bases from V and 0 bases from J, leaving 13 bases between.